A selection of T cell receptor beta chains follows, all from one sample in a study of blood T cell repertoires in COVID-19. The method was immunoSEQ multiplex PCR; TCRdb's version includes in-frame clones alone and lacks a portion of them. The sample lists fewer than 350,000 clones, roughly 90% occurring once. Sequencing was performed on PBMCs or T cells enriched from blood (not recorded which). These receptors all stem from a woman aged 30 to 39 who had been exposed to COVID-19. Each CDR3 is given with its conserved first and last residue. The D gene is left open where the match is weak. Clone size is not always given. Where it is, it says once, few, many or a class for expanded clones.

>TRBJ2-1|.|TRBD1|TRBV24-1
CATGGTGYSNEQFF
TGTGCCACAGGTGGGACAGGGTACTCCAATGAGCAGTTCTTC
>TRBJ2-2|.|TRBD2|TRBV15
CATSRLPGLAGVTGELFF
TGTGCCACCAGCAGACTCCCGGGACTAGCGGGCGTCACCGGGGAGCTGTTTTTT
>TRBJ1-5|few|TRBD1|TRBV6-5
CASSPGGNQPQHF
TGTGCCAGCAGTCCAGGGGGAAATCAGCCCCAGCATTTT
>TRBJ1-5|once|.|TRBV7-4
CASSTNTHSNQPQHF
TGTGCCAGCAGTACTAACACCCATAGCAATCAGCCCCAGCATTTT
>TRBJ2-3|.|TRBD2|TRBV10-2
CASTRLAGSPDTQYF
TGCGCCAGCACCAGACTAGCGGGAAGTCCAGATACGCAGTATTTT
>TRBJ2-3|.|.|TRBV13
CASSLGERSRGDTQYF
TGTGCCAGCAGCTTGGGCGAACGATCTCGGGGAGATACGCAGTATTTT
>TRBJ2-7|.|.|TRBV5-6
CASSQRQLSSYEQYF
TGTGCCAGCAGCCAGCGCCAACTGAGCTCCTACGAGCAGTACTTC
>TRBJ2-7|.|.|TRBV27
CASSVRTFGLSLGSEQYF
TGTGCCAGCAGTGTGCGTACTTTCGGACTGTCCCTAGGAAGCGAGCAGTACTTC
>TRBJ1-1|.|TRBD1|TRBV28
CASSYDRGPNTEAFF
TGTGCCAGCAGTTATGACAGGGGTCCGAACACTGAAGCTTTCTTT
>TRBJ2-1|.|TRBD2|TRBV28
CASRNLAGAPNEQFF
TGTGCCAGCAGGAATCTAGCGGGAGCCCCCAATGAGCAGTTCTTC
>TRBJ1-2|.|.|TRBV6-2/TRBV6-3
CASSYFADSYGYTF
TGTGCCAGCAGTTACTTCGCAGACTCCTATGGCTACACCTTC
>TRBJ2-7|.|.|TRBV12-3/TRBV12-4
CASSPSKRYEQYF
TGTGCCAGCAGCCCCTCGAAGAGGTACGAGCAGTACTTC
>TRBJ2-7|.|.|TRBV6-5
CASSRDNSYEQYF
TGTGCCAGTTCACGGGACAACTCCTACGAGCAGTACTTC
>TRBJ2-7|.|TRBD2|TRBV25-1
CASSVHPTSAYYEQYF
TGTGCCAGCAGCGTCCACCCAACTAGCGCCTACTACGAGCAGTACTTC
>TRBJ1-4|.|TRBD1|TRBV28
CASSPRDRSNEKLFF
TGTGCCAGCAGTCCACGGGACAGAAGTAATGAAAAACTGTTTTTT
>TRBJ2-7|.|TRBD2|TRBV27
CASSDWGGNEQYF
TGTGCCAGCAGTGATTGGGGGGGAAACGAGCAGTACTTC
>TRBJ2-6|.|.|TRBV7-3
CASSFPRGSGANVLTF
TGTGCCAGCAGCTTCCCCAGGGGCTCTGGGGCCAACGTCCTGACTTTC
>TRBJ1-1|.|TRBD1|TRBV27
CASSPDRGNTEAFF
TGTGCCAGCAGCCCCGACAGGGGGAACACTGAAGCTTTCTTT
>TRBJ2-7|.|TRBD2|TRBV18
CASSPSGGVAYEQYF
TGTGCCAGCTCACCATCGGGGGGTGTAGCCTACGAGCAGTACTTC
>TRBJ2-7|.|TRBD2|TRBV29-1
CSVASGPYEQYF
TGCAGCGTTGCTAGCGGGCCCTACGAGCAGTACTTC
>TRBJ1-6|few|.|TRBV7-9
CASSLRPGDSPLHF
TGTGCCAGCAGCTTACGCCCAGGGGATTCACCCCTCCACTTT
>TRBJ2-2|.|TRBD2|TRBV5-4
CASSPTSGRVNTGELFF
TGTGCCAGCAGCCCCACTAGCGGGAGGGTGAACACCGGGGAGCTGTTTTTT
>TRBJ2-1|.|.|TRBV14
CASSQARPYNEQFF
TGTGCCAGCAGCCAAGCTAGGCCCTACAATGAGCAGTTCTTC
>TRBJ2-3|.|TRBD2|TRBV28
CASSLVGLAASTDTQYF
TGTGCCAGCAGTTTAGTGGGACTAGCGGCTAGCACAGATACGCAGTATTTT
>TRBJ2-1|once|.|TRBV7-3
CASSVGAVEEQFF
TGTGCCAGCAGCGTAGGGGCAGTGGAGGAGCAGTTCTTC
>TRBJ2-7|once|TRBD2|TRBV11-2
CASSFRTSGDLEQYF
TGTGCCAGCAGCTTTCGGACTAGCGGGGACTTAGAGCAGTACTTC
>TRBJ2-7|.|TRBD2|TRBV23-1
CASSQSELAGAKFRTYEQYF
TGCGCCAGCAGTCAATCGGAGCTAGCGGGAGCTAAGTTTCGGACCTACGAGCAGTACTTC
>TRBJ2-1|.|.|TRBV9
CASSVATGSGAGRLNEQFF
TGTGCCAGCAGCGTAGCTACGGGGTCCGGGGCGGGACGACTTAATGAGCAGTTCTTC
>TRBJ2-7|.|.|TRBV27
CASSLIGVGGEQYF
TGTGCCAGCAGTTTAATAGGGGTAGGTGGCGAGCAGTACTTC
>TRBJ2-2|.|TRBD1|TRBV28
CASTQIDRANTGELFF
TGTGCCAGCACTCAGATAGACAGGGCCAACACCGGGGAGCTGTTTTTT
>TRBJ1-3|.|.|TRBV19
CASRTISGNTIYF
TGTGCCAGTCGGACAATCTCTGGAAACACCATATATTTT
>TRBJ2-7|.|TRBD2|TRBV2
CASSAGLAGVSYEQYF
TGTGCCAGCAGCGCTGGACTAGCGGGAGTCTCCTACGAGCAGTACTTC
>TRBJ2-2|.|TRBD2|TRBV27
CASSLITSGSGYTGELFF
TGTGCCAGCAGTTTAATCACTAGCGGGAGTGGGTACACCGGGGAGCTGTTTTTT
>TRBJ2-7|.|TRBD1|TRBV19
CASSINRGALPEQYF
TGTGCCAGTAGTATTAACAGGGGCGCACTCCCCGAGCAGTACTTC
>TRBJ2-7|.|TRBD2|TRBV7-9
CASSLEGLAGPRSYEQYF
TGTGCCAGCAGCTTAGAAGGACTAGCGGGACCCCGTTCCTACGAGCAGTACTTC
>TRBJ2-1|.|TRBD1|TRBV14
CASSHPGQGYNEQFF
TGTGCCAGCAGCCACCCGGGACAGGGCTACAATGAGCAGTTCTTC
>TRBJ1-5|.|.|TRBV18
CASSPRQNNQPQHF
TGTGCCAGCTCACCGAGGCAGAACAATCAGCCCCAGCATTTT
>TRBJ1-5|.|TRBD1|TRBV6-5
CASTSDRGRNQPQHF
TGTGCCAGCACCTCGGACAGGGGACGCAATCAGCCCCAGCATTTT
>TRBJ2-7|.|.|TRBV28
CASRGQGLLEQYF
TGTGCCAGCAGGGGGCAGGGACTCCTGGAGCAGTACTTC
>TRBJ2-1|.|TRBD2|TRBV5-1
CASSLSPFSGSSYNEQFF
TGCGCCAGCAGCTTAAGCCCGTTCAGCGGGAGCTCCTACAATGAGCAGTTCTTC
>TRBJ2-3|.|TRBD2|TRBV3-1/TRBV3-2
CASRPTSGSPDTQYF
TGTGCCAGCAGGCCTACTAGCGGGAGCCCAGATACGCAGTATTTT
>TRBJ2-2|.|.|TRBV7-9
CASSFRRESGELFF
TGTGCCAGCAGCTTCAGGAGGGAGTCCGGGGAGCTGTTTTTT
>TRBJ2-5|.|TRBD2|TRBV5-1
CASSFPSGRAGETQYF
TGCGCCAGCAGCTTCCCTAGCGGGAGGGCCGGGGAGACCCAGTACTTC
>TRBJ2-3|.|TRBD1|TRBV30
CAWSPGQGGSTDTQYF
TGTGCCTGGAGTCCCGGACAGGGGGGGAGCACAGATACGCAGTATTTT